The 31 T cell receptor beta chains presented below share a single source sample, sequenced in a study of Graves' ophthalmopathy and Graves' hyperthyroidism. Amplifying from RNA transcripts, the study obtained TCR beta CDR3 regions. The workflow started with a first-round RT-PCR run with HTBI primers and then moved on to a second-round multiplex PCR. TCRdb analysed the multiplex PCR reads with MiXCR anew, one entry per CDR3 protein. The sample holds fewer than 600,000 distinct CDR3 sequences, approximately 15% seen once. Sequencing input: blood. The receptors were sampled from a woman aged 30 to 39 with Graves' ophthalmopathy.

This clonotype showed up many times. This chain links TRBV6-1 with TRBJ1-3; unclear D gene. The germline CDR1 and CDR2 sequences are MNHNS and SASEGT. V dropped 2 bases and J dropped 4 bases, with 15 bases sitting between them. The CDR3 spans 16 residues. The DNA of the CDR3 is TGTGCCAGCAGTGAATCCCACTTAACCTACGGAAACACCATATATTTT. The encoded protein is CASSESHLTYGNTIYF.

This clonotype was counted many times. This chain connects TRBV30 to TRBJ2-2; TRBD1 might be the D (6 bases). This CDR3 region has 15 residues. With 0 bases removed from V and 4 bases from J, the gap between germline ends came to 12 bases. Germline V lookup: CDR1 GTSNPN, CDR2 SVGIG (reference sequence). The CDR3 sequence: CAWSVGGESTGELFF. In DNA form, the CDR3 reads TGTGCCTGGAGTGTAGGGGGTGAAAGCACCGGGGAGCTGTTTTTT. Full variable domain (outside the CDR3, taken from reference TRBV30 and TRBJ2-2): SQTIHQWPATLVQPVGSPLSLECTVEGTSNPNLYWYRQAAGRGLQLLFYSVGIGQISSEVPQNLSASRPQDRQFILSSKKLLLSDSGFYLCAWSVGGESTGELFFGEGSRLTVL.

This clonotype appeared many times. The chain has TRBV2 and TRBJ1-2; 7 bases line up with TRBD1. The V gene end was trimmed by 3 bases and the J gene end by 4 bases; junction bases not matched to a gene: 11. Looked up from germline, CDR1 is SNHLY and CDR2 is FYNNEI. This CDR3 region has 16 residues. The CDR3 DNA follows: TGTGCCAGCAGTGACCAGGACAGGATGGGGGGCTATGGCTACACCTTC. The encoded protein is CASSDQDRMGGYGYTF. Full variable domain (outside the CDR3, taken from reference TRBV2 and TRBJ1-2): EPEVTQTPSHQVTQMGQEVILRCVPISNHLYFYWYRQILGQKVEFLVSFYNNEISEKSEIFDDQFSVERPDGSNFTLKIRSTKLEDSAMYFCASSDQDRMGGYGYTFGSGTRLTVV.

The chain joins TRBV3-1 to TRBJ1-5; D unclear. Germline lookup yields CDR1 LGHDT and CDR2 YNNKEL (reference sequence). The V gene lost 1 base and the J gene lost 4 bases, with 14 bases spanning the gap. The CDR3 spans 16 residues. This chain's CDR3 is CASSQGTGRRNQPQHF. In DNA form, the CDR3 reads TGTGCCAGCAGCCAAGGTACTGGGCGGAGGAATCAGCCCCAGCATTTT.

This clonotype appeared many times. The V and J genes are TRBV19 and TRBJ1-5; TRBD1 matches at 12 bases. This CDR3 is 18 amino acids long. Germline V gene data show CDR1 as LNHDA and CDR2 as SQIVND (reference sequence). V was pared by 5 bases and J by 2 bases, with 10 bases of the junction left unmatched. The CDR3, as DNA: TGTGCCAGTAGTTTCCCCGGGACAGGGGGCGCAGGCAATCAGCCCCAGCATTTT. Amino acids: CASSFPGTGGAGNQPQHF.

This clonotype was seen at least ten times. The chain joins TRBV18 to TRBJ1-1, with a weak D call TRBD1 (5 bases). This CDR3 comprises 16 residues. V dropped 4 bases and J dropped 0 bases, with 15 bases sitting between them. The germline V gene encodes CDR1 KGHSH and CDR2 LQKENI. The CDR3 DNA reads TGTGCCAGCTCACACGTTGGTAGAGGGGTGAACACTGAAGCTTTCTTT. It is translated as CASSHVGRGVNTEAFF.

With regard to this clonotype: Since a much larger clone is just one base distant, this may be a read error. The chain links TRBV12-3 or TRBV12-4 to TRBJ1-1; D is uncertain. Trimming left V 8 bases short and J 3 bases short, with 13 bases between. This CDR3 spans 13 amino acids. CDR3 nucleotides: TGTGCCAGCCAGGCAGGTGAGGACACTGAAGCTTTCTTT. Translated: CASQAGEDTEAFF.

In its sample, this clonotype was seen many times. The chain links TRBV12-3 or TRBV12-4 to TRBJ1-5; TRBD1 is a possible D gene (5 bases). V lost 4 bases and J 0 bases, leaving 16 bases between the germline ends. This CDR3 spans 17 amino acids. CDR3: CASSWDPKQYSNQPQHF. The DNA for the CDR3 is TGTGCCAGCAGTTGGGACCCAAAGCAATATAGCAATCAGCCCCAGCATTTT.

This clonotype was seen at least ten times. The chain joins TRBV20-1 to TRBJ2-5; 10 bases match TRBD2. Germline CDR1 reads DFQATT; CDR2 reads SNEGSKA (reference sequence). Trimming at V came to 6 bases and at J to 5 bases, leaving 6 bases not matched to a gene. The CDR3 runs to 13 residues. This CDR3 reads CSAPSAGGETQYF. CDR3 nucleotide sequence: TGCAGTGCCCCCTCAGCGGGAGGGGAGACCCAGTACTTC.

This clonotype has a handful of counts. The genes are TRBV9 and TRBJ1-3; unclear D gene. Germline V lookup: CDR1 SGDLS, CDR2 YYNGEE. The CDR3 totals 13 residues. V shed 3 bases and J shed 5 bases, with 9 bases lying between them. CDR3 protein: CASSGHNRNTIYF. The CDR3 DNA sequence: TGTGCCAGCAGCGGACATAATAGAAACACCATATATTTT.

Comment on this clonotype: A much larger clone lies one base from this, so it may be a read error. This chain uses TRBV5-1 with TRBJ1-1; D is unresolved. The CDR3 is 14 residues long. Germline CDR1 SGHRS, CDR2 YFSETQ. The DNA for the CDR3 is TGCGCCAGCAGCGGCACGGTTATGAACACTGAAGCTTGCTTT. Translating gives CASSGTVMNTEACF. The full variable domain, in which reference TRBV5-1 and TRBJ1-1 provide the parts outside the CDR3, is KAGVTQTPRYLIKTRGQQVTLSCSPISGHRSVSWYQQTPGQGLQFLFEYFSETQRNKGNFPGRFSGRQFSNSRSEMNVSTLELGDSALYLCASSGTVMNTEACFGQGTRLTVV.

This clonotype was recorded many times. V is TRBV15 and J is TRBJ1-5; D perhaps matches TRBD1 (6 bases). CDR1 is LNHNV, CDR2 YYDKDF, per germline (reference sequence). Trimming left V 4 bases short and J 0 bases short, with 16 bases between. This CDR3 comprises 17 residues. The CDR3, as DNA: TGTGCCACCAGCAAAGGGTCAGGGGCCCATAGCAATCAGCCCCAGCATTTT. It is translated as CATSKGSGAHSNQPQHF. Supplemented by reference TRBV15 and TRBJ1-5, the full variable domain reads DAMVIQNPRYQVTQFGKPVTLSCSQTLNHNVMYWYQQKSSQAPKLLFHYYDKDFNNEADTPDNFQSRRPNTSFCFLDIRSPGLGDTAMYLCATSKGSGAHSNQPQHFGDGTRLSIL.

This clonotype was counted a few times. The CDR3 DNA reads TGTGCCTGGAGGTGGGGTTGGGGGAACACTGAAGCTTTCTTT. Translation: CAWRWGWGNTEAFF. V usage is TRBV30 and J usage is TRBJ1-1; D is undetermined. This CDR3 spans 14 amino acids. Germline CDR1 is GTSNPN and CDR2 is SVGIG (reference sequence). With 3 bases removed from V and 1 base from J, the gap between germline ends came to 12 bases. Variable domain in full (rest from reference TRBV30 and TRBJ1-1): SQTIHQWPATLVQPVGSPLSLECTVEGTSNPNLYWYRQAAGRGLQLLFYSVGIGQISSEVPQNLSASRPQDRQFILSSKKLLLSDSGFYLCAWRWGWGNTEAFFGQGTRLTVV.

Only a few counts were recorded for this clonotype. The chain couples TRBV12-3 or TRBV12-4 to TRBJ2-7; tentative D call: TRBD2 (5 bases). The germline V and J ends were trimmed by 6 bases and 3 bases, with 27 bases remaining between them. The CDR3 runs to 18 residues. The chain's CDR3 is CASSFAGRSAVNFYEQYF. The CDR3 DNA reads TGTGCCAGCAGCTTTGCTGGCCGGTCAGCGGTAAACTTCTACGAGCAGTACTTC.

This clonotype has a count of ten or more. The chain employs TRBV12-3 or TRBV12-4 and TRBJ1-6, with D possibly TRBD1 on 5 matching bases. V was shortened by 2 bases and J by 4 bases, with 15 bases between the two germline ends. The CDR3 is made up of 17 amino acids. The CDR3 DNA reads as TGTGCCAGCAGTTTACAAGGGGCCGGGGGGTATAATTCACCCCTCCACTTT. It codes for CASSLQGAGGYNSPLHF.

This clonotype showed up many times. The V call is TRBV6-1, the J call TRBJ1-1, with a possible D match to TRBD1 (5 bases). CDR3 length: 19 amino acids. Germline V lookup: CDR1 MNHNS, CDR2 SASEGT. Trimming took off 1 base at V and 0 bases at J, with 21 bases between the two ends. The DNA of the CDR3 is TGTGCCAGCAGTGAAGGGAAAGATTTGGGACGGCCCCTGAACACTGAAGCTTTCTTT. Translated, it gives CASSEGKDLGRPLNTEAFF.

This clonotype has a count of ten or more. The V call is TRBV12-3 or TRBV12-4, the J call TRBJ1-1, with D perhaps matching TRBD1 (5 bases). Trimming took off 5 bases at V and 0 bases at J, with 10 bases between the two ends. The CDR3 totals 14 residues. CDR3 bases: TGTGCCAGCAGTACCCGGGGGATGAACACTGAAGCTTTCTTT. Its protein is CASSTRGMNTEAFF.

This clonotype has just a few counts. V usage is TRBV2 and J usage is TRBJ2-6; tentatively, D is TRBD1 or TRBD2 (7 bases each). CDR3 length equals 20 residues. Germline values: CDR1 SNHLY, CDR2 FYNNEI. Between the trimmed V and J ends, which lost 7 bases and 1 base, there was a span of 26 bases. CDR3 in amino acids: CASTAGRGLAVLSGANVLTF. CDR3 DNA sequence: TGTGCCAGCACTGCGGGGAGGGGGCTAGCGGTGCTATCTGGGGCCAACGTCCTGACTTTC.

V is TRBV2 and J is TRBJ1-1, with D uncertain. This CDR3 comprises 16 residues. V was shortened by 5 bases and J by 1 base, with 17 bases between the two germline ends. The germline gives CDR1 SNHLY, CDR2 FYNNEI. CDR3: CASSRRVRAKNTEAFF. CDR3 coding DNA: TGTGCCAGCAGTCGAAGAGTCCGAGCCAAGAACACTGAAGCTTTCTTT.

In this sample, this clonotype turned up many times. The chain employs TRBV27 and TRBJ2-4; D remains unclear. Per germline, CDR1 MNHEY and CDR2 SMNVEV (reference sequence). V was shortened by 11 bases and J by 0 bases, with 11 bases between the two germline ends. The CDR3 length is 13 residues. The CDR3 DNA is TGTGCCCTCAACGCTAGAGCCAAAAACATTCAGTACTTC. It specifies CALNARAKNIQYF.

This clonotype was seen ten or more times. The chain recombines TRBV28 with TRBJ2-1; TRBD2 aligns across 9 bases. The ends lost 5 bases at V and 8 bases at J; junction bases unmatched: 16. The CDR3 is made up of 17 amino acids. Germline assignment: CDR1 MDHEN and CDR2 SYDVKM. CDR3 residues: CASSQSIAGDPSDEQFF. The CDR3 DNA reads as TGTGCCAGCAGTCAATCAATAGCGGGAGATCCTTCGGATGAGCAGTTCTTC.

There are a few counts of this clonotype. The J gene is TRBJ1-2, the V gene TRBV4-1, with D tentatively TRBD1 (5 bases). Germline CDR1 and CDR2: MGHRA and YSYEKL. The V end lost 2 bases, the J end lost 4 bases, and 11 bases lay between the germline ends. The CDR3 is made up of 14 amino acids. CDR3 protein: CASSQREGTYGYTF. In DNA form, the CDR3 reads TGCGCCAGCAGCCAAAGGGAGGGGACCTATGGCTACACCTTC.

This clonotype appeared a few times. This sequence joins TRBV2 and TRBJ1-1, with D possibly matching TRBD1 (6 bases). The CDR3 is 14 amino acids. Between the trimmed V and J ends, which lost 7 bases and 0 bases, there was a span of 12 bases. CDR1 is SNHLY, CDR2 FYNNEI, per germline. CDR3 sequence reads: CASILRTVNTEAFF. CDR3 bases: TGTGCCAGCATACTGAGGACAGTGAACACTGAAGCTTTCTTT.

The sample holds many counts of this clonotype. The chain has TRBV6-1 and TRBJ1-2; D call uncertain. Deletions cut 4 bases from V and 4 bases from J, with 10 bases between. Germline V CDR1 and CDR2: MNHNS, SASEGT. The CDR3 extends over 13 amino acids. CDR3 loop: CASSVEGFYGYTF. Written as DNA, the CDR3 is TGTGCCAGCAGTGTCGAAGGGTTCTATGGCTACACCTTC.

This clonotype was found many times. This chain connects TRBV6-2 or TRBV6-3 to TRBJ1-5, with a weak D call TRBD1 (5 bases). V was pared by 6 bases and J by 2 bases, with 14 bases between. Looked up from germline, CDR1 is MNHEY and CDR2 is SVGEGT. This CDR3 is 15 amino acids long. CDR3 residues: CASSPQGWGNQPQHF. Written as DNA, the CDR3 is TGTGCCAGCAGCCCGCAGGGATGGGGCAATCAGCCCCAGCATTTT.

This clonotype was detected many times. The chain has TRBV6-1 and TRBJ2-7; 11 nucleotides align to TRBD2. The germline V gene has CDR1 MNHNS and CDR2 SASEGT. V gave up 4 bases and J gave up 6 bases; unmatched junction bases: 8. The CDR3 is 15 amino acids. The CDR3 loop reads CASSALLAGDGEQYF. In DNA form, the CDR3 reads TGTGCCAGCAGTGCCCTACTAGCGGGAGACGGCGAGCAGTACTTC.

In its sample, this clonotype was seen many times. This chain joins TRBV6-5 and TRBJ1-2, with a possible D match to TRBD1 (5 bases). The germline gives CDR1 MNHEY, CDR2 SVGAGI. This CDR3 region has 17 residues. Trimming stripped 0 bases from V and 6 bases from J, with 20 bases between. The CDR3 spells CASSYSMWGETVHGYTF. The CDR3 region has the DNA TGTGCCAGCAGTTACTCGATGTGGGGGGAGACGGTACATGGCTACACCTTC.

This clonotype has more than one count but fewer than ten. The chain combines TRBV2 with TRBJ2-5, with D perhaps assigned TRBD1 or TRBD2 (6 bases each). The V end was cut by 7 bases, the J end by 2 bases, with 20 bases between. The germline gives CDR1 SNHLY, CDR2 FYNNEI. CDR3 length: 16 residues. The CDR3 DNA reads as TGTGCCAGCACCAAGGGGGTTAGCGGCGATCAAGAGACCCAGTACTTC. Amino acids: CASTKGVSGDQETQYF.

The V and J genes are TRBV7-3 and TRBJ2-7, with 8 bases that match TRBD2. The CDR3 has 15 amino acids. Trimming cost V 2 bases and J 2 bases; bases outside gene matches: 5. Germline CDR1 reads SGHTA; CDR2 reads FQGTGA. The CDR3 nucleotides are TGTGCCAGCAGCTTAGTGGGCGGGAGGCCCTACGAGCAGTACTTC. It translates to CASSLVGGRPYEQYF.

This clonotype appeared many times. This sequence joins TRBV11-2 and TRBJ2-5, with D possibly matching TRBD2 (5 bases). Trimming stripped 5 bases from V and 2 bases from J, with 12 bases between. The CDR3 has 14 amino acids. Germline CDR1 SGHAT, CDR2 FQNNGV. Here the CDR3 reads CASSRRTPQETQYF. The CDR3 DNA reads as TGTGCCAGCAGCCGTAGGACTCCTCAAGAGACCCAGTACTTC.

The sample holds many counts of this clonotype. The CDR3 DNA is TGTGCCAGTAGCAACGGGGGAGGCTACACCTTC. Amino acid sequence: CASSNGGGYTF. The V call is TRBV19, the J call TRBJ1-2, with D tentatively TRBD1 (5 bases). The V gene lost 6 bases and the J gene lost 8 bases, with 10 bases spanning the gap. In germline, CDR1 is LNHDA, CDR2 SQIVND (reference sequence). The CDR3 extends over 11 amino acids.